A single sample gave rise to the 20 T cell receptor beta chains below, sequenced in a study of tumor-infiltrating lymphocytes in primary liver carcinoma. They got blood RNA out of unsorted whole blood and also pulled out germline DNA. Reverse transcription of roughly 0.5 ug total RNA with a constant-region primer produced TCR beta cDNA. Slightly modified ARM-PCR, run as three nested multiplex PCR rounds, produced the TCR beta libraries. The first two PCR rounds, approximately 10 cycles each, used TRBV1-TRBV30 forward primers and a C-beta reverse primer. TCRdb re-derived calls from the multiplex PCR reads in MiXCR, one entry per CDR3 protein. Counted here are fewer than 350,000 distinct CDR3 sequences, about 60% occurring once; the ten biggest clones make up about 8.4%. The source material was peripheral blood. Receptor source: a man aged 35 to 55 with primary liver carcinoma and hepatitis B virus infection.

In regard to this clonotype: A much larger clone lies a single base off, so this may be a read error. The V call is TRBV12-3 or TRBV12-4, the J call TRBJ2-2, with D possibly TRBD2 on 5 matching bases. This CDR3 contains 14 residues. Trimming left V 6 bases short and J 6 bases short, with 14 bases between. CDR3 sequence (DNA): TGTGCCAGCAGATCCGGGGTGGGCCCCGGGGAGCTGTTTTTT. Translated, it gives CASRSGVGPGELFF.

There are many counts of this clonotype. The rearrangement links TRBV29-1 to TRBJ2-5; possible D gene TRBD1, 6 bases. V was trimmed by 6 bases and J by 2 bases, leaving 16 bases between them. CDR3 length: 14 amino acids. CDR1 and CDR2 from the germline V gene are SQVTM and ANQGSEA. CDR3 sequence reads: CSVAQLDRQETQYF. In DNA form, the CDR3 reads TGCAGCGTCGCCCAATTAGACAGGCAAGAGACCCAGTACTTC.

In its sample, this clonotype was seen many times. The J gene is TRBJ2-1, the V gene TRBV6-1; D ambiguous. Trimming took off 5 bases at V and 4 bases at J, with 9 bases between the two ends. This CDR3 spans 13 amino acids. Germline lookup yields CDR1 MNHNS and CDR2 SASEGT. CDR3 DNA: TGTGCCAGCAGTATTGGAACATACAATGAGCAGTTCTTC. Its translation is CASSIGTYNEQFF.

About this clonotype itself: Just one base apart from a much larger clone, this may be a read error. The CDR3 DNA reads as TGTGCCAGGAGTTTCGGACGGCGCGGGGGGGACACCGGGGAGCTGTTTTTT. Its protein product is CARSFGRRGGDTGELFF. The chain employs TRBV28 and TRBJ2-2; 9 positions agree with TRBD2. The CDR3 loop spans 17 amino acids. CDR1 is MDHEN and CDR2 is SYDVKM in the germline V gene.

Comments on this clonotype: A much larger clone is a single base away; this may be a read error. The chain has TRBV12-3 or TRBV12-4 and TRBJ2-7; perhaps TRBD2 as D (6 bases). The CDR3 is made up of 15 amino acids. As DNA, the CDR3 is TGTGTCAGCAGTTTATCGGGACTGAGCTCCTACGAGCAGTACTTC. Translating it yields CVSSLSGLSSYEQYF.

With regard to this clonotype: Mismatch with germline at one junction end may stem from a read error. The chain recombines TRBV5-4 with TRBJ1-1; TRBD1 is a possible D gene (5 bases). Looked up from germline, CDR1 is SGHNT and CDR2 is YYREEE (reference sequence). The CDR3 extends over 15 amino acids. The CDR3 region is CASSLGTQGITEASF. Written as DNA, the CDR3 is TGTGCCAGCAGCTTGGGGACTCAGGGTATTACTGAAGCTTCCTTT.

A remark on this clonotype: In this CDR3 the conserved last residue, phenylalanine or tryptophan, is missing, so a read error is likely. The chain uses TRBV6-2 or TRBV6-3 and TRBJ1-5, with 7 positions matching TRBD1. Trimming at V came to 7 bases and at J to 6 bases, leaving 12 bases not matched to a gene. The CDR3 has 15 residues. From germline, CDR1 is MNHEY and CDR2 SVGEGT. CDR3 protein: CASISSGGVGQPQHY. The CDR3 DNA is TGTGCCAGCATTTCATCAGGGGGAGTCGGTCAGCCCCAGCATTAT.

Comments on this clonotype: The junction and the germline gene differ at one end; a read error may be behind it. The chain is built from TRBV4-2 and TRBJ1-3; 7 nucleotides agree with TRBD1. Germline assignment: CDR1 LGHNA and CDR2 YNFKEQ. CDR3 length: 18 amino acids. CDR3 loop: CASCLGQGQKNSGNTIYF. The CDR3 bases are TGCGCCAGCTGCCTCGGCCAGGGACAGAAAAACTCTGGAAACACCATATATTTT.

Regarding this clonotype: One base away lies a much larger clone, so this may be a sequencing read error. The CDR3 sequence: CASSLRGTGTHEQYF. DNA of the CDR3: TGTGCCAGCAGCTTAAGAGGGACGGGGACCCACGAGCAGTACTTC. The chain employs TRBV7-9 and TRBJ2-7; D is possibly TRBD1 or TRBD2 (5 bases each). CDR1 and CDR2 (germline): SEHNR, FQNEAQ (reference sequence). V was pared by 2 bases and J by 5 bases, with 16 bases between. This CDR3 has 15 amino acids. Based on the CDR3 plus reference TRBV7-9 and TRBJ2-7, the full variable domain is DTGVSQNPRHKITKRGQNVTFRCDPISEHNRLYWYRQTLGQGPEFLTYFQNEAQLEKSRLLSDRFSAERPKGSFSTLEIQRTEQGDSAMYLCASSLRGTGTHEQYFGPGTRLTVT.

On this clonotype: Relative to the germline gene, one junction end is altered; a read error may explain this. J is TRBJ2-7 and V is TRBV28; D is tentatively TRBD1 or TRBD2 (5 bases each). The CDR3 is 13 amino acids. Germline V gene lookup returns CDR1 MDHEN and CDR2 SYDVKM. The DNA for the CDR3 is TGTACCAGCAGTTTATTGCAGGGTATGAGGGGTTACTTC. Amino acid sequence: CTSSLLQGMRGYF.

As concerns this clonotype: The germline gene is not matched at one end of the junction; a read error may be the cause. The chain couples TRBV4-3 to TRBJ2-3, with TRBD2 matching over 9 bases. This CDR3 contains 16 residues. The germline gives CDR1 LGHNA, CDR2 YSLEER. This CDR3 is CSSSQGVVAGEDTQYF. The CDR3 nucleotides read TGCTCCAGCAGCCAAGGGGTGGTAGCGGGAGAAGATACGCAGTATTTT.

This rearrangement joins TRBV6-5 to TRBJ1-4; D unclear. The germline gives CDR1 MNHEY, CDR2 SVGAGI. V was trimmed by 0 bases and J by 8 bases, leaving 10 bases between them. The CDR3 loop spans 14 amino acids. The CDR3 loop reads CASSYSGVPEKLFF. The CDR3 nucleotides are TGTGCCAGCAGTTACTCGGGAGTGCCCGAAAAACTGTTTTTT.

Turning to this clonotype: A clone one base away is much larger, so this may be a read error. The V call is TRBV4-1, the J call TRBJ2-7; the match to TRBD1 covers 7 bases. The V gene's germline CDR1 is MGHRA and CDR2 YSYEKL. CDR3 size: 16 residues. The CDR3, as DNA: TGCACCAGCAGCCAAGAGGGGGCCCAAGGGGGCTACGAGCAGTACTTC. Protein product: CTSSQEGAQGGYEQYF.

The sample holds a few counts of this clonotype. The V gene is TRBV10-2, the J gene TRBJ2-7, with 10 bases matching TRBD2. Germline trimming cut 8 bases from V and 4 bases from J; bases unmatched to any gene: 5. Germline CDR1 WSHSY, CDR2 SAAADI. This CDR3 spans 13 amino acids. The CDR3 loop is CASRPSGSYEQYF. As DNA, the CDR3 is TGCGCCAGCCGGCCTAGCGGGAGTTACGAGCAGTACTTC.

In regard to this clonotype: Sequence at one end of the junction differs from germline and may be a read error. The chain combines TRBV6-2 or TRBV6-3 with TRBJ2-5; 8 bases are shared with TRBD2. Germline CDR1 reads MNHEY; CDR2 reads SVGEGT. The CDR3 runs to 16 residues. CDR3 bases: TGTACCAGCAGTTACCCGGGACTAGTGGGACAAGAGATCCAGTACTTC. It codes for CTSSYPGLVGQEIQYF.

V and J are TRBV11-1 and TRBJ2-2; D not certain. Per the germline V gene, CDR1 is SGHAT and CDR2 is FQDESV (reference sequence). Trimming pared 9 bases from V and 2 bases from J, leaving 10 bases between. This CDR3 region has 13 residues. CDR3 sequence (DNA): TGTGCCAGTAAACTGGGAAACACCGGGGAGCTGTTTTTT. Translating gives CASKLGNTGELFF.

Comment on this clonotype: It may be a read error: a sequence one base away is much more abundant. The chain joins TRBV6-2 or TRBV6-3 to TRBJ2-3; no clear D. The CDR3 has 12 amino acids. Germline CDR1 is MNHEY and CDR2 is SVGEGT. The DNA of the CDR3 is TGTGTCAGCAGCGCCGGGCTTAATACGCAGTATTTT. It encodes CVSSAGLNTQYF.

V usage is TRBV4-1 and J usage is TRBJ1-5; possible D gene TRBD1, 5 bases. The CDR3 consists of 15 residues. Per germline, CDR1 MGHRA and CDR2 YSYEKL. V lost 4 bases to trimming and J lost 6 bases, with 16 bases between them. CDR3 in DNA: TGCGCCAGCAGCCCTCGATTCCAGGGCAGTCAGCCCCAGCATTTT. Encoded protein: CASSPRFQGSQPQHF.

For the CDR3, the DNA is TGTGCCAGCAGCTTATATTTAGGGGTTGGAAATCAGCCCCAGCATTTT. Amino acid sequence: CASSLYLGVGNQPQHF. The chain uses TRBV7-9 and TRBJ1-5; TRBD1 might be the D (5 bases). The CDR3 contains 16 residues. V was trimmed by 2 bases and J by 4 bases, leaving 15 bases between them. The germline V gene encodes CDR1 SEHNR and CDR2 FQNEAQ (reference sequence).

V usage is TRBV10-3 and J usage is TRBJ2-7, with 12 bases identical to TRBD2. J was trimmed by 2 bases and V by 4 bases; bases with no gene match: 6. In germline, CDR1 is ENHRY, CDR2 SYGVKD. The length of the CDR3 is 16 residues. The CDR3 here is CAISAGLAGTPYEQYF. The CDR3 coding sequence is TGTGCCATCAGTGCGGGACTAGCGGGCACACCCTACGAGCAGTACTTC.